This passage covers 8 T cell receptor beta chains from one sample sequenced in a study of shared clonotypes between healthy human individuals. TCRdb's table, derived via immunoSEQ multiplex PCR, lists solely in-frame clones and lacks some. Of 2 million or so clones in the sample, approximately 94% were seen once. CD45RO-negative CD8 cells positively selected for CCR7 made up the naive population, which excluded terminally differentiated effector memory CD45RA+ cells. Sequenced: naive CD8+ T cells sorted from blood. Every receptor here comes from a man between 18 and 29 years old in good health.

The chain has TRBV28 and TRBJ1-4, with D hard to call. This CDR3 has 14 amino acids. Germline V gene lookup returns CDR1 MDHEN and CDR2 SYDVKM. Deletions cut 3 bases from V and 3 bases from J, with 8 bases between. Here the CDR3 DNA reads TGTGCCAGCAGTTTTCCCCGGGCTAATGAAAAACTGTTTTTT. Its protein is CASSFPRANEKLFF. Full variable domain (remainder filled in from reference TRBV28 and TRBJ1-4): DVKVTQSSRYLVKRTGEKVFLECVQDMDHENMFWYRQDPGLGLRLIYFSYDVKMKEKGDIPEGYSVSREKKERFSLILESASTNQTSMYLCASSFPRANEKLFFGSGTQLSVL.

The chain joins TRBV27 to TRBJ2-3; 7 nucleotides match TRBD2. The CDR3 contains 15 residues. The V gene's germline CDR1 is MNHEY and CDR2 SMNVEV (reference sequence). The V segment lost 1 base and the J segment 2 bases; nucleotides outside the gene matches: 3. The CDR3 DNA reads TGTGCCAGCAGTTTATTTGCGGGAGCCACAGATACGCAGTATTTT. Protein: CASSLFAGATDTQYF.

This clone came up once. The genes are TRBV21-1 and TRBJ2-1. TRBV21-1 is described as a pseudogene. The CDR3 is 14 amino acids. The DNA of the CDR3 is TGTGCCAGCAGCAACCGGGGGCTCTACAATGAGCAGTTCTTC. Protein: CASSNRGLYNEQFF.

This chain connects TRBV27 to TRBJ2-3, with D possibly TRBD2 on 6 matching bases. The germline gives CDR1 MNHEY, CDR2 SMNVEV (reference sequence). V gave up 5 bases and J gave up 0 bases, with 12 bases separating them. The CDR3 is 15 amino acids. CDR3 nucleotide sequence: TGTGCCAGCAGTCCGGAAGGGACTAGCACAGATACGCAGTATTTT. This codes for CASSPEGTSTDTQYF.

The rearrangement joins TRBV7-6 to TRBJ2-7; D is uncertain. V lost 1 base to trimming and J lost 5 bases, with 6 bases between them. Germline values: CDR1 SGHVS, CDR2 FNYEAQ. The length of the CDR3 is 12 residues. For the CDR3, the DNA is TGTGCCAGCAGCTTAGTTCCCCACGAGCAGTACTTC. Its translation is CASSLVPHEQYF.

The chain couples TRBV10-1 to TRBJ2-1, with D perhaps matching TRBD2 (5 bases). The V gene lost 3 bases and the J gene lost 0 bases, with 15 bases spanning the gap. Per the germline V gene, CDR1 is WNHNN and CDR2 is SYGVQD (reference sequence). The CDR3 consists of 17 residues. The CDR3 DNA sequence: TGCGCCAGCAGTGATTCCGTCGAGGGTAGCTCCTACAATGAGCAGTTCTTC. Protein: CASSDSVEGSSYNEQFF.

The DNA of the CDR3 is TGTGCCAGCAGCTTATGGGGAGGAGGGATGGACGAGCAGTACTTC. Translation gives CASSLWGGGMDEQYF. The chain carries TRBV7-9 and TRBJ2-7, with D perhaps matching TRBD2 (6 bases). The CDR3 runs to 15 residues. V lost 2 bases and J lost 5, with 16 bases in between. Per germline, CDR1 SEHNR and CDR2 FQNEAQ (reference sequence).

This clone was seen a single time. The V gene is TRBV2, the J gene TRBJ1-1; the D gene is possibly TRBD1 (6 bases). CDR1 SNHLY and CDR2 FYNNEI come from the germline V gene. CDR3 length: 17 amino acids. V was trimmed by 3 bases and J by 1 base, leaving 18 bases between them. The CDR3 region is CASSEFRRDTSNTEAFF. CDR3 in DNA: TGTGCCAGCAGTGAGTTTCGGAGGGACACGTCGAACACTGAAGCTTTCTTT.